These 8 T cell receptor beta chains share one sample of origin, sequenced in a study of long-term antiretroviral therapy in people with HIV. Survey level was the resolution at which the v3.0 immunoSEQ assay ran. Data came from immunoSEQ multiplex PCR; TCRdb stores just in-frame clones and leaves some out. The table records roughly 6,500 clones, 70% to 90% of them present only once. Sample: unsorted PBMCs, taken 3.7 years after starting antiretroviral therapy. Every receptor here comes from a woman in her fifties or sixties with HIV.

This chain joins TRBV29-1 and TRBJ2-1; D is perhaps TRBD2 (5 bases). Germline V gene lookup returns CDR1 SQVTM and CDR2 ANQGSEA. Trimming removed 7 bases from V and 8 bases from J, with 18 bases in between. This CDR3 spans 13 amino acids. The chain's CDR3 is CSAQGREVYEQFF. The CDR3, as DNA: TGCAGCGCTCAAGGGAGAGAAGTTTATGAGCAGTTCTTC.

The rearrangement joins TRBV7-6 to TRBJ2-1; the D call may be TRBD1 or TRBD2 (5 bases each). The CDR3 consists of 14 residues. Germline V gene lookup returns CDR1 SGHVS and CDR2 FNYEAQ. V lost 5 bases to trimming and J lost 8 bases, with 16 bases between them. The CDR3 reads CASSPWAGADEQFF. Here the CDR3 DNA reads TGTGCCAGCAGCCCCTGGGCCGGGGCGGATGAGCAGTTCTTC.

Concerning this clone: Germline and junction disagree at one end, which may indicate a read error. J is TRBJ2-3 and V is TRBV7-7; 14 positions agree with TRBD2. From germline, CDR1 is SSHAT and CDR2 FNYEAQ (reference sequence). The CDR3 covers 14 residues. CDR3 loop: CASSSGLAGDVLYF. The CDR3 DNA sequence: TGTGCTAGCAGCTCGGGACTAGCGGGAGATGTACTGTATTTT.

For the CDR3, the DNA is TGTGCCAGCACCGGGCCCAAACCGGGCGAGCAGTACTTC. Its translation: CASTGPKPGEQYF. The rearrangement links TRBV7-6 to TRBJ2-7; D is uncertain. Per the germline V gene, CDR1 is SGHVS and CDR2 is FNYEAQ. This CDR3 is built from 13 residues. The ends were cut back, 7 bases at V and 6 bases at J, with 16 bases in the middle.

The V gene is TRBV5-4, the J gene TRBJ2-7, with 7 bases matching TRBD2. This CDR3 has 14 amino acids. Germline V gives CDR1 SGHNT, CDR2 YYREEE (reference sequence). Unmatched junction bases numbered 6, after V lost 3 bases and J lost 3 bases. The CDR3: CASSSGTNIYEQYF. CDR3 DNA sequence: TGTGCCAGCAGCTCCGGGACTAACATCTACGAGCAGTACTTC.

This chain connects TRBV19 to TRBJ2-3, with D hard to call. CDR1 LNHDA and CDR2 SQIVND come from the germline V gene (reference sequence). The CDR3 is 12 residues long. Trimming stripped 1 base from V and 12 bases from J, with 11 bases between. The CDR3 DNA reads as TGTGCCAGTAGTATAGGCGGTAGTGGTCAGTATTTT. This encodes CASSIGGSGQYF.

The chain links TRBV5-1 to TRBJ2-2, with D uncertain. CDR3 length: 16 residues. V lost 4 bases and J lost 1, with 14 bases in between. From germline, CDR1 is SGHRS and CDR2 YFSETQ. Written as DNA, the CDR3 is TGCGCCAGCAGCCTGGACCCCCGGATGAACACCGGGGAGCTGTTTTTT. It encodes CASSLDPRMNTGELFF.

The chain employs TRBV9 and TRBJ2-1; 10 bases are shared with TRBD1. The CDR3 has 15 amino acids. Per germline, CDR1 SGDLS and CDR2 YYNGEE. J gave up 8 bases and V 4 bases, and 9 bases lay outside the gene matches. The CDR3 reads CASSPRTGGVDEQFF. The CDR3 DNA follows: TGTGCCAGCAGCCCCAGGACAGGGGGTGTGGATGAGCAGTTCTTC.